The 6 T cell receptor beta chains in this list originate from one sample, sequenced in a study of blood T cell repertoires in COVID-19. The repertoire was sequenced with immunoSEQ multiplex PCR; TCRdb's copy has only in-frame clones and lacks some. Among fewer than 350,000 clones listed, over 75% were seen once. Input material: peripheral blood. The origin of the receptors is a man aged 18 to 29 with active or convalescent COVID-19.

V usage is TRBV6-1 and J usage is TRBJ1-6; 9 bases align to TRBD1. Per germline, CDR1 MNHNS and CDR2 SASEGT. The CDR3 sequence is 16 residues long. The V and J ends lost 4 bases and 8 bases, in that order; junction bases with no gene match: 9. This CDR3 reads CASSAIRTGADSPLHF. Written as DNA, the CDR3 is TGTGCCAGCAGTGCTATACGGACAGGGGCGGATTCACCCCTCCACTTT.

This clone was picked up a small number of times. The genes are TRBV6-5 and TRBJ1-2; 7 positions agree with TRBD1. Germline V gene data show CDR1 as MNHEY and CDR2 as SVGAGI. Losses at the gene ends were 4 bases for V and 10 bases for J; bases not matched to a gene: 12. CDR3 length: 14 amino acids. CDR3 in amino acids: CASSSTDGQEYYTF. The CDR3 region has the DNA TGTGCCAGCAGTTCCACCGACGGACAGGAGTACTACACCTTC.

This chain links TRBV18 with TRBJ1-1; D not certain. V was pared by 4 bases and J by 5 bases, with 8 bases between. The CDR3 is made up of 12 amino acids. The germline V gene has CDR1 KGHSH and CDR2 LQKENI. CDR3 region: CASSQSTTEAFF. DNA of the CDR3: TGTGCCAGCTCACAATCGACAACTGAAGCTTTCTTT.

The chain joins TRBV5-1 to TRBJ1-3; D uncertain. V lost 4 bases, J lost 0 bases, and 5 bases lay in between. CDR1 is SGHRS, CDR2 YFSETQ, per germline. The CDR3 is made up of 13 amino acids. The CDR3 region has the DNA TGCGCCAGCAGCCGAGCCTCTGGAAACACCATATATTTT. Amino acids: CASSRASGNTIYF.

This chain connects TRBV27 to TRBJ2-2; TRBD1 matches 8 bases. V lost 6 bases, J lost 6 bases, and 3 bases stayed unmatched. Germline V gene sequence: CDR1 MNHEY, CDR2 SMNVEV (reference sequence). The CDR3 contains 13 residues. The CDR3 DNA sequence: TGTGCCAGCAGAGGACAGGGAGCCGGGGAGCTGTTTTTT. Its protein product is CASRGQGAGELFF.

This sequence joins TRBV3-1 (or the pseudogene TRBV3-2) and TRBJ1-2; 10 bases fit TRBD1. The CDR3 length is 15 residues. Looked up from germline, CDR1 is LGHDT and CDR2 is YNNKEL (reference sequence). V shed 5 bases, J shed 6 bases, and the junction held 9 bases outside the gene matches. The DNA for the CDR3 is TGTGCCAGCAGCTTACGGACAGGGGGTCGGGATGGCTACACCTTC. Amino acid sequence: CASSLRTGGRDGYTF.